The present TCR beta chain was sequenced within a study of control samples from healthy donors and cancer patients. Trimming pared 4 bases from V and 5 bases from J, leaving 12 bases between. Germline V gives CDR1 LGHNA, CDR2 YNFKEQ. The CDR3 extends over 13 amino acids. TCRdb's table, derived via immunoSEQ multiplex PCR, lists solely in-frame clones and lacks some. Of some 130,000 clones in the sample, roughly 92% were seen once. Sequenced: blood. The origin of this receptor is a man aged 18 to 30 in good health. The V gene is TRBV4-2, the J gene TRBJ2-7; TRBD1 is a possible D gene (6 bases). The CDR3 DNA reads as TGTGCCAGCAGCCCCGCAGGGGCCCACGAGCAGTACTTC. This encodes CASSPAGAHEQYF.